Each of the 5 T cell receptor beta chains below was sequenced from the same sample in a study of blood T cell repertoires in COVID-19. TCRdb's table, derived via immunoSEQ multiplex PCR, lists solely in-frame clones and lacks some. The sample has 70,000 to 100,000 clones; 88% are singletons. Material: peripheral blood. The receptors originated from a human donor in a cohort sampled during active COVID-19.

This rearrangement joins TRBV7-2 to TRBJ1-2; 9 bases are shared with TRBD1. V was pared by 1 base and J by 2 bases, with 5 bases of the junction left unmatched. Germline-derived CDR1 and CDR2 are SGHTA and FQGNSA. This CDR3 has 16 amino acids. The CDR3: CASSLEDGTGNYGYTF. CDR3 nucleotides: TGTGCCAGCAGCTTAGAGGATGGGACAGGGAACTATGGCTACACCTTC.

The chain recombines TRBV18 with TRBJ1-1; D might be TRBD1 (6 bases). The germline CDR1 and CDR2 sequences are KGHSH and LQKENI. Trimming took off 6 bases at V and 5 bases at J, with 13 bases between the two ends. This CDR3 region has 13 residues. The CDR3 protein is CASSLNGQTEAFF. The CDR3 bases are TGTGCCAGCTCGCTTAACGGACAGACTGAAGCTTTCTTT.

The chain couples TRBV30 to TRBJ2-1, with D possibly TRBD2 on 7 matching bases. This CDR3 is 17 amino acids long. V lost 4 bases to trimming and J lost 6 bases, with 25 bases between them. Looked up from germline, CDR1 is GTSNPN and CDR2 is SVGIG (reference sequence). The DNA for the CDR3 is TGTGCCTGGACCACCTTCCGGGGGCTAGGGAGGGGCAATGAGCAGTTCTTC. Translated, it gives CAWTTFRGLGRGNEQFF.

This clone has more than one count but fewer than ten. The DNA of the CDR3 is TGTGCCAGCAGGGCTAGCGGGTCTACCTACAATGAGCAGTTCTTC. Translating gives CASRASGSTYNEQFF. The chain recombines TRBV7-2 with TRBJ2-1; TRBD2 matches at 8 bases. The V gene end was trimmed by 6 bases and the J gene end by 2 bases; junction bases not matched to a gene: 6. Per germline, CDR1 SGHTA and CDR2 FQGNSA. This CDR3 is 15 amino acids long.

This sequence joins TRBV5-1 and TRBJ2-3; 9 bases match TRBD2. J was trimmed by 0 bases and V by 4 bases; bases with no gene match: 9. The CDR3 covers 17 residues. Germline CDR1 SGHRS, CDR2 YFSETQ. In nucleotides, the CDR3 is TGCGCCAGCAGCCGACGGGGAGCGGGAGGAAGCACAGATACGCAGTATTTT. Residues: CASSRRGAGGSTDTQYF.